These 11 T cell receptor beta chains came from one sample sequenced in a study of blood T cell repertoires in COVID-19 (dated by TCRdb to the early 2020s). Libraries were prepared through the immunoSEQ multiplex PCR assay. The immuneACCESS repertoire file appears here via TCRdb, limited to in-frame rearrangements. These files lack a portion of the clones; in checked studies, under half of the deficit traces to unresolved V genes, and the cause of the others is not known. Here the sample has around 30,000 clones; roughly nine tenths occur a single time. Jointly, the top ten make up roughly 3.8% of the sample. Sequenced input: peripheral blood. All receptors derive from a man in his sixties with acute or convalescent COVID-19.

The chain employs TRBV4-1 and TRBJ2-1; TRBD1 is a possible D gene (5 bases). V was pared by 1 base and J by 5 bases, with 15 bases between. Germline CDR1 and CDR2: MGHRA and YSYEKL. The CDR3 covers 16 residues. The CDR3 bases are TGCGCCAGCAGCCAAGTTCTTATAACAGGTAACAATGAGCAGTTCTTC. Translation gives CASSQVLITGNNEQFF.

By proportion, this clone is medium-sized. The chain joins TRBV9 to TRBJ2-7; 7 bases are a match to TRBD1. Germline assignment: CDR1 SGDLS and CDR2 YYNGEE. J lost 1 base, V lost 4 bases, and 5 bases had no gene match. CDR3 length equals 14 residues. CDR3 in amino acids: CASSPQGQSYEQYF. As DNA, the CDR3 is TGTGCCAGCAGCCCTCAGGGACAGTCCTACGAGCAGTACTTC.

The gene calls are TRBV5-6 and TRBJ2-7; 8 nucleotides line up with TRBD1. Looked up from germline, CDR1 is SGHDT and CDR2 is YYEEEE. The CDR3 is 16 residues long. V lost 3 bases, J lost 2 bases, and 10 bases stayed unmatched. The CDR3 coding sequence is TGTGCCAGCAGCTCAAACAGGGGGTTAAGGACCTACGAGCAGTACTTC. Encoded protein: CASSSNRGLRTYEQYF.

The J gene is TRBJ2-7, the V gene TRBV19; perhaps TRBD1 as D (5 bases). Germline V gives CDR1 LNHDA, CDR2 SQIVND (reference sequence). Trimming pared 7 bases from V and 0 bases from J, leaving 10 bases between. The CDR3 contains 13 residues. In DNA form, the CDR3 reads TGTGCCAGTAAGACCGACAGCTCCTACGAGCAGTACTTC. Translated: CASKTDSSYEQYF.

The V call is TRBV24-1, the J call TRBJ2-1; TRBD1 matches at 9 bases. The CDR3 length is 15 residues. Trimming took 9 bases from V and 5 from J; bases not matched to a gene: 10. CDR1 and CDR2 (germline): KGHDR, SFDVKD. CDR3 sequence reads: CATARQGQGNNEQFF. Here the CDR3 DNA reads TGTGCCACCGCCCGACAGGGACAGGGAAACAATGAGCAGTTCTTC.

J is TRBJ2-4 and V is TRBV29-1; tentatively, D is TRBD2 (6 bases). V lost 7 bases and J 7 bases, leaving 17 bases between the germline ends. CDR3 length: 13 residues. The germline CDR1 and CDR2 sequences are SQVTM and ANQGSEA. CDR3 sequence reads: CSAVRSGGNIQYF. In DNA form, the CDR3 reads TGCAGCGCCGTCCGGTCCGGAGGGAACATTCAGTACTTC. The full variable domain, completed using reference TRBV29-1 and TRBJ2-4, is SAVISQKPSRDICQRGTSLTIQCQVDSQVTMMFWYRQQPGQSLTLIATANQGSEATYESGFVIDKFPISRPNLTFSTLTVSNMSPEDSSIYLCSAVRSGGNIQYFGAGTRLSVL.

The chain recombines TRBV7-8 with TRBJ1-3; D is undetermined. There are 15 residues in the CDR3. The ends were cut back, 1 base at V and 0 bases at J, with 7 bases in the middle. CDR1 and CDR2 from the germline V gene are SGHVS and FQNEAQ. DNA for the CDR3: TGTGCCAGCAGCTTAGATCACTTCTCTGGAAACACCATATATTTT. It is translated as CASSLDHFSGNTIYF.

The chain joins TRBV7-3 to TRBJ2-7, with 8 bases aligning to TRBD1. Looked up from germline, CDR1 is SGHTA and CDR2 is FQGTGA. V was clipped by 3 bases and J by 4 bases; unmatched bases: 5. This CDR3 has 14 residues. CDR3 sequence reads: CASSLAGGGYEQYF. Written as DNA, the CDR3 is TGTGCCAGCAGCTTGGCAGGGGGCGGTTACGAGCAGTACTTC. The full variable domain, rest sourced from reference TRBV7-3 and TRBJ2-7, is GAGVSQTPSNKVTEKGKYVELRCDPISGHTALYWYRQSLGQGPEFLIYFQGTGAADDSGLPNDRFFAVRPEGSVSTLKIQRTERGDSAVYLCASSLAGGGYEQYFGPGTRLTVT.

V is TRBV5-1 and J is TRBJ1-1; tentatively, D is TRBD1 (5 bases). This CDR3 is built from 13 residues. With 0 bases removed from V and 7 bases from J, the gap between germline ends came to 10 bases. The V gene's germline CDR1 is SGHRS and CDR2 YFSETQ. The chain's CDR3 is CASSLAGRGEAFF. The CDR3 DNA is TGCGCCAGCAGCTTGGCGGGGCGGGGTGAAGCTTTCTTT.

The chain combines TRBV5-1 with TRBJ2-3; 13 nucleotides match TRBD2. This CDR3 contains 17 residues. J was trimmed by 3 bases and V by 4 bases; bases with no gene match: 8. Germline-derived CDR1 and CDR2 are SGHRS and YFSETQ. As DNA, the CDR3 is TGCGCCAGCAGCAGGGGACTAGCGGGATCCGGGACAGATACGCAGTATTTT. This translates into CASSRGLAGSGTDTQYF.

The chain uses TRBV2 and TRBJ1-1, with 7 bases aligning to TRBD1. Trimming at V came to 8 bases and at J to 6 bases, leaving 15 bases not matched to a gene. Germline assignment: CDR1 SNHLY and CDR2 FYNNEI. The length of the CDR3 is 15 residues. CDR3 amino acids: CASPLGRQGLPEAFF. The CDR3 DNA follows: TGTGCCAGCCCTCTAGGGCGACAGGGATTACCTGAAGCTTTCTTT. Variable domain in full (rest from reference TRBV2 and TRBJ1-1): EPEVTQTPSHQVTQMGQEVILRCVPISNHLYFYWYRQILGQKVEFLVSFYNNEISEKSEIFDDQFSVERPDGSNFTLKIRSTKLEDSAMYFCASPLGRQGLPEAFFGQGTRLTVV.